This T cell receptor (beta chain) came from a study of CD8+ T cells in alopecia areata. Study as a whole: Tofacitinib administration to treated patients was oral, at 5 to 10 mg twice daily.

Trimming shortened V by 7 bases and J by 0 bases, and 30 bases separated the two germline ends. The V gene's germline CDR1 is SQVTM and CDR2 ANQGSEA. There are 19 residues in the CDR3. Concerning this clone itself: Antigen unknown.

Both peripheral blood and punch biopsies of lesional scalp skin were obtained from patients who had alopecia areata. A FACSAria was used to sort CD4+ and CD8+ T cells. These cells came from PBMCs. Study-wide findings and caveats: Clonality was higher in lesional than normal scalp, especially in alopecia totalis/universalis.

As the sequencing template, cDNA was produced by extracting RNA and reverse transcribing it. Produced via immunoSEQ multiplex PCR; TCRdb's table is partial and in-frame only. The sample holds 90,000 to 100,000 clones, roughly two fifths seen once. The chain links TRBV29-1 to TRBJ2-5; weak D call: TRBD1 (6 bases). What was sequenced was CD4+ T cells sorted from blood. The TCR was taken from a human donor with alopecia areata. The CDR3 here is CSAPFGTIASLGYQETQYF. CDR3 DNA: TGCAGCGCGCCTTTCGGGACAATCGCCAGTTTGGGGTACCAAGAGACCCAGTACTTC.